The following is a T cell receptor beta chain sequence with its context. This specimen comes from a study of blood T cell repertoires in COVID-19. The repertoire was sequenced with immunoSEQ multiplex PCR; TCRdb's copy has only in-frame clones and lacks some. Of over 120,000 clones listed, 84% are singletons. The sequenced material came from peripheral blood. The source is a woman aged 55 to 70 with acute or convalescent COVID-19.

CDR3 residues: CASSIGRSPNVEQYF. Written as DNA, the CDR3 is TGTGCCAGTAGTATAGGCCGGTCCCCTAATGTCGAGCAGTACTTC. The chain has TRBV19 and TRBJ2-7, with D unclear. CDR1 is LNHDA, CDR2 SQIVND, per germline (reference sequence). The V and J ends lost 1 base and 6 bases respectively, with 16 bases between them. The CDR3 loop spans 15 amino acids.